This TCR beta chain came from a study of cytomegalovirus exposure and HLA in healthy donors. Study conclusions and caveats: Sequences of the TCR beta chain were said to predict the HLA-A and HLA-B alleles of most subjects accurately. Productive status was seen about 90% or about 30% of the time for most TCR beta V segments in an earlier analysis.

Healthy individuals who donated bone marrow served as the donors. Note on this clone: Its antigen is as yet unknown.

It was with 60 Vbeta and 13 Jbeta primers that the PCR ran. In the authors' methods: A later analysis tallied 87 million or so unique TCR beta chains, about 12 million of them shared. Profiling relied on immunoSEQ multiplex PCR, and the TCRdb table lists in-frame clones only, not all of them. From that table come the V and J calls and clone size; the DNA was used to work out D and trimming. The data contain roughly 130,000 clones, roughly 79% of them seen just once; the ten biggest clones take up around 1.8%. The V gene lost 3 bases and the J gene lost 4 bases, with 12 bases spanning the gap. The CDR3 covers 14 residues. Germline CDR1 and CDR2: KGHSH and LQKENI.

The sample was PBMCs. The chain is built from TRBV18 and TRBJ1-1; D may be TRBD1 (6 bases). This sequence was found in a woman between 45 and 60 years old in good health and CMV-seronegative. CDR3 sequence: CASSPTSGATEAFF. The CDR3 nucleotides read TGTGCCAGCTCACCTACTTCAGGGGCCACTGAAGCTTTCTTT.